The 22 T cell receptor beta chains listed next were all sequenced from one sample in a study of T cells in Graves' hyperthyroidism and ophthalmopathy. The TCR beta CDR3 regions underwent amplification using RNA transcripts as the source. First-round RT-PCR targeting the TCR CDR3 was performed with the HTBI primer set. TCRdb used MiXCR to reprocess the multiplex PCR reads, holding one entry per CDR3 protein. In the table there are fewer than 600,000 distinct CDR3 sequences, less than 15% of which are singletons. The sequenced material came from blood. The receptors here all came from a woman aged 40 to 49 with Graves' hyperthyroidism.

At least ten counts were recorded for this clonotype. This chain uses TRBV18 with TRBJ2-1; no clear D gene. Trimming removed 0 bases from V and 4 bases from J, with 4 bases in between. Germline loops: CDR1 KGHSH, CDR2 LQKENI. The CDR3 runs 13 residues. The CDR3 is CASSPPGYNEQFF. DNA for the CDR3: TGTGCCAGCTCACCACCGGGGTACAATGAGCAGTTCTTC.

V is TRBV19 and J is TRBJ1-5; a possible D gene is TRBD1 (5 bases). Germline V gene data show CDR1 as LNHDA and CDR2 as SQIVND (reference sequence). CDR3 length: 15 amino acids. The germline V and J ends were trimmed by 7 bases and 6 bases, with 19 bases remaining between them. CDR3 in DNA: TGTGCCAGTACCCCTGGGGCGGGGGGGGGTCAGCCCCAGCATTTT. This sequence encodes CASTPGAGGGQPQHF.

This clonotype was counted ten times or more. The J gene is TRBJ1-1, the V gene TRBV30; TRBD1 matches at 7 bases. The germline CDR1 and CDR2 sequences are GTSNPN and SVGIG (reference sequence). The trim removed 5 bases at V and 4 bases at J, leaving 7 bases unmatched. The CDR3 length is 13 residues. CDR3 sequence (DNA): TGTGCCTGGGTATGGCAGGGGGGCACTGAAGCTTTCTTT. It is translated as CAWVWQGGTEAFF.

This clonotype was observed many times. V usage is TRBV11-3 and J usage is TRBJ2-3; no clear D gene. V was shortened by 5 bases and J by 6 bases, with 12 bases between the two germline ends. Germline CDR1 SGHNT, CDR2 YENEEA. The CDR3 length is 13 residues. CDR3 nucleotides: TGTGCCAGCAGCCCGTCACCCGAGGATACGCAGTATTTT. It translates to CASSPSPEDTQYF.

This clonotype was counted many times. The chain links TRBV9 to TRBJ2-1; 9 positions agree with TRBD2. This CDR3 contains 16 residues. Germline V lookup: CDR1 SGDLS, CDR2 YYNGEE. The trim removed 2 bases at V and 6 bases at J, leaving 9 bases unmatched. This CDR3 reads CASSVGGSGRTNEQFF. The CDR3 DNA follows: TGTGCCAGCAGCGTGGGGGGAAGCGGGAGGACCAATGAGCAGTTCTTC.

Ten or more counts support this clonotype. The chain recombines TRBV7-2 with TRBJ2-2, with 7 positions matching TRBD2. With 5 bases clipped from V and 6 bases from J, the junction kept 9 bases outside the gene matches. This CDR3 has 15 residues. Germline V gives CDR1 SGHTA, CDR2 FQGNSA. CDR3 residues: CTSSHPSAGAGELFF. The CDR3, as DNA: TGTACCAGCAGCCACCCATCGGCGGGAGCCGGGGAGCTGTTTTTT.

This clonotype was observed many times. The rearrangement joins TRBV4-1 to TRBJ2-1; 9 bases match TRBD2. CDR1 MGHRA and CDR2 YSYEKL come from the germline V gene. With 6 bases clipped from V and 0 bases from J, the junction kept 6 bases outside the gene matches. The CDR3 totals 16 residues. The CDR3 sequence: CASRPSGVSSYNEQFF. The CDR3 nucleotides are TGCGCCAGCAGACCTAGCGGGGTAAGCTCCTACAATGAGCAGTTCTTC.

The J gene is TRBJ1-1, the V gene TRBV19, with D possibly TRBD1 on 5 matching bases. The CDR3 totals 15 residues. The germline V gene encodes CDR1 LNHDA and CDR2 SQIVND (reference sequence). V was shortened by 2 bases and J by 5 bases, with 15 bases between the two germline ends. The CDR3 sequence is CASSISGGQGTEAFF. The CDR3 DNA sequence: TGTGCCAGTAGTATATCGGGCGGCCAGGGAACTGAAGCTTTCTTT.

This clonotype was observed at least ten times. The chain links TRBV28 to TRBJ1-4; weak D call: TRBD1 (6 bases). CDR3 size: 15 residues. CDR1 MDHEN and CDR2 SYDVKM come from the germline V gene. V dropped 6 bases and J dropped 7 bases, with 18 bases sitting between them. DNA of the CDR3: TGTGCCAGCAGCCCGGCAGGGGCGGCGTTTGAAAAACTGTTTTTT. Residues: CASSPAGAAFEKLFF.

Worth noting for this clonotype: Relative to the germline gene, one junction end is altered; a read error may explain this. V usage is TRBV18 and J usage is TRBJ2-3, with D uncertain. This CDR3 contains 17 residues. Germline V CDR1 and CDR2: KGHSH, LQKENI. CDR3 sequence reads: CARSPLEGRWLTDTPYF. The DNA of the CDR3 is TGTGCCCGCTCACCACTTGAAGGCAGATGGCTCACAGATACGCCGTATTTT.

The sample holds many counts of this clonotype. CDR3 region: CASSRQGATEAFF. In DNA, the CDR3 is TGTGCCAGTAGTCGACAGGGAGCCACTGAAGCTTTCTTT. This chain joins TRBV19 and TRBJ1-1; 7 nucleotides match TRBD1. Germline V CDR1 and CDR2: LNHDA, SQIVND (reference sequence). V shed 5 bases and J 4 bases; nucleotides not matched to a gene: 4. This CDR3 is 13 amino acids long.

This clonotype was counted many times. The CDR3 spells CATLGRRAQETQYF. CDR3 DNA: TGTGCCACCCTGGGGCGGCGAGCCCAAGAGACCCAGTACTTC. The rearrangement links TRBV28 to TRBJ2-5; D is perhaps TRBD1 (5 bases). The CDR3 totals 14 residues. Trimming pared 10 bases from V and 1 base from J, leaving 16 bases between. CDR1 MDHEN and CDR2 SYDVKM come from the germline V gene.

A single count supports this clonotype. The chain combines TRBV4-2 with TRBJ2-6; TRBD2 might be the D (5 bases). This CDR3 is built from 14 residues. Between the trimmed V and J ends, which lost 10 bases and 3 bases, there was a span of 13 bases. CDR1 is LGHNA, CDR2 YNFKEQ, per germline. CDR3 amino acids: CATKDGVGANVLTF. Written as DNA, the CDR3 is TGTGCCACTAAAGACGGGGTTGGGGCCAACGTCCTGACTTTC.

The chain combines TRBV18 with TRBJ1-2, with 10 bases aligning to TRBD1. This CDR3 is 14 amino acids long. CDR1 and CDR2 from the germline V gene are KGHSH and LQKENI. With 3 bases clipped from V and 7 bases from J, the junction kept 5 bases outside the gene matches. The CDR3 nucleotides are TGTGCCAGCTCACCCGACAGGGGGCACGGTGGCTACACCTTC. Translating it yields CASSPDRGHGGYTF.

This clonotype appeared many times. This sequence joins TRBV12-3 or TRBV12-4 and TRBJ2-1; the D gene is possibly TRBD2 (5 bases). This CDR3 comprises 14 residues. V was trimmed by 0 bases and J by 7 bases, leaving 10 bases between them. CDR3 DNA sequence: TGTGCCAGCAGTTTAGCGGGAGTCCTAAATGAGCAGTTCTTC. It encodes CASSLAGVLNEQFF.

The CDR3 sequence is CAWSPQGQGSYNEQFF. CDR3 coding DNA: TGTGCCTGGAGTCCTCAGGGACAGGGTTCCTACAATGAGCAGTTCTTC. The chain recombines TRBV30 with TRBJ2-1; 9 bases match TRBD1. Unmatched junction bases numbered 6, after V lost 2 bases and J lost 1 base. Germline V gene data show CDR1 as GTSNPN and CDR2 as SVGIG (reference sequence). This CDR3 comprises 16 residues.

This clonotype was found many times. CDR3 nucleotides: TGTGCCAGCAGCCCATTGACCTCGACCTACAATGAGCAGTTCTTC. Translating it yields CASSPLTSTYNEQFF. The rearrangement uses TRBV11-1 and TRBJ2-1, with D unresolved. The V and J ends lost 5 bases and 2 bases respectively, with 13 bases between them. The CDR3 extends over 15 amino acids. Germline V gene sequence: CDR1 SGHAT, CDR2 FQDESV (reference sequence).

Many counts were recorded for this clonotype. The V gene is TRBV6-1, the J gene TRBJ2-7; D possibly matches TRBD1 or TRBD2 (6 bases each). Germline CDR1 is MNHNS and CDR2 is SASEGT. V was pared by 6 bases and J by 2 bases, with 17 bases between. The CDR3 is 15 amino acids. For the CDR3, the DNA is TGTGCCAGCAGGCCCTTAGGGGGGAAGACCTACGAGCAGTACTTC. Protein: CASRPLGGKTYEQYF.

The V gene is TRBV15, the J gene TRBJ1-6; 11 bases match TRBD1. The V segment lost 2 bases and the J segment 7 bases; nucleotides outside the gene matches: 4. Germline V CDR1 and CDR2: LNHNV, YYDKDF (reference sequence). The CDR3 loop spans 16 amino acids. The CDR3 region has the DNA TGTGCCACCAGCAGAACCCGGGACAGGGGGAATTCACCCCTCCACTTT. It specifies CATSRTRDRGNSPLHF.

Turning to this clonotype: The junction does not match germline at one end; this may be a read error. V is TRBV20-1 and J is TRBJ2-1; 7 nucleotides align to TRBD1. Germline CDR1 is DFQATT and CDR2 is SNEGSKA (reference sequence). This CDR3 contains 15 residues. As DNA, the CDR3 is TGCAGTGCTAGATTCGGCAGGGGGAAGACGAATGAGCGGTTCTTC. Its protein product is CSARFGRGKTNERFF.

There are many counts of this clonotype. This sequence joins TRBV6-5 and TRBJ1-1; weak D call: TRBD1 (5 bases). Germline V gene lookup returns CDR1 MNHEY and CDR2 SVGAGI. CDR3 size: 15 residues. V was cut by 0 bases and J by 1 base, with 9 bases left in between. CDR3 nucleotides: TGTGCCAGCAGTTACTCTGGGACTCCGAACACTGAAGCTTTCTTT. Encoded protein: CASSYSGTPNTEAFF.

V and J are TRBV12-3 or TRBV12-4 and TRBJ2-7, with unresolved D. CDR3 length equals 13 residues. The V gene lost 4 bases and the J gene lost 3 bases, with 10 bases spanning the gap. CDR3 bases: TGTGCCAGCAGTTCCACCAACCTCTACGAGCAGTACTTC. Its protein product is CASSSTNLYEQYF.